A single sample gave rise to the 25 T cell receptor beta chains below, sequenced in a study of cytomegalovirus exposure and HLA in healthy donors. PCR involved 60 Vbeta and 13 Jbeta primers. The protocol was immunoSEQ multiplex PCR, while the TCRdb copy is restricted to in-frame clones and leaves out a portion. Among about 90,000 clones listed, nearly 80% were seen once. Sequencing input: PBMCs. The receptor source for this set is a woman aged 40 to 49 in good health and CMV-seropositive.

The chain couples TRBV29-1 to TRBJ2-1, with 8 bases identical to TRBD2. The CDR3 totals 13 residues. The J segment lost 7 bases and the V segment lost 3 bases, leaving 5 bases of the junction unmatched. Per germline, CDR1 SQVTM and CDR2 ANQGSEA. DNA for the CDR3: TGCAGCGTTGAGCGGGAGGCGGGTAATGAGCAGTTCTTC. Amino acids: CSVEREAGNEQFF.

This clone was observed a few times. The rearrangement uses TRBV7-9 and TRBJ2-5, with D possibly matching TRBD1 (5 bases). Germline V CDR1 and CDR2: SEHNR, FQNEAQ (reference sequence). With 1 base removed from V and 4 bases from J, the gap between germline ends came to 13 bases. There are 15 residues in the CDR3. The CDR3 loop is CASSLGAGSAETQYF. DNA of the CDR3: TGTGCCAGCAGCTTAGGCGCAGGGTCGGCAGAGACCCAGTACTTC.

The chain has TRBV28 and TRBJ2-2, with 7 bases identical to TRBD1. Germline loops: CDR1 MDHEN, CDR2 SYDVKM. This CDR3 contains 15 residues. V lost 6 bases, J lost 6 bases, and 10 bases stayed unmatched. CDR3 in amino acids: CASRAEIRGSGELFF. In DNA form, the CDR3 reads TGTGCCAGCAGAGCCGAGATCAGGGGGTCCGGGGAGCTGTTTTTT.

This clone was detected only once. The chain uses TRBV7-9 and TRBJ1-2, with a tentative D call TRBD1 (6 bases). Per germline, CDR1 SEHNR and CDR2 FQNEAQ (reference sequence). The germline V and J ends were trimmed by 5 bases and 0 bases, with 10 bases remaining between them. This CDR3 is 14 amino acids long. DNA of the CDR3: TGTGCCAGCAGCCCGGGGGGGCCTAACTATGGCTACACCTTC. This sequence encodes CASSPGGPNYGYTF.

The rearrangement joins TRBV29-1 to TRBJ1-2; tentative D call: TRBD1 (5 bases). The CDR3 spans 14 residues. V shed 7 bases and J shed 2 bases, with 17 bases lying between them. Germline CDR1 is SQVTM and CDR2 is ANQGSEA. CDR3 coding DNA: TGCAGCGCCCGGGTCCAGGGCCTAAACTATGGCTACACCTTC. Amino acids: CSARVQGLNYGYTF.

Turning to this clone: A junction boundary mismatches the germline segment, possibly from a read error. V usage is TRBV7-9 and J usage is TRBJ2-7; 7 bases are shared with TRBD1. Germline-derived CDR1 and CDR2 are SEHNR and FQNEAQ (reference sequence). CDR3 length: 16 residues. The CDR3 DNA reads TGTTCCAGCAGCTTAGGCCCCCGGGACAGAAAATACGAGCAGTACTTC. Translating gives CSSSLGPRDRKYEQYF.

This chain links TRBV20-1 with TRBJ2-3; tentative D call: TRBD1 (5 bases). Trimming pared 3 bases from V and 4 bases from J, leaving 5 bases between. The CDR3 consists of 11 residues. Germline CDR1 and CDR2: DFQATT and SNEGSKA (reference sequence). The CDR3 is CSASRADTQYF. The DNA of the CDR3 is TGCAGTGCTAGCAGGGCAGATACGCAGTATTTT.

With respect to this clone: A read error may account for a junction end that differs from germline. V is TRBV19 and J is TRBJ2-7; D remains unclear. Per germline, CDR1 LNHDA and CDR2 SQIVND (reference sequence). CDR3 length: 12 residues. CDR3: CASSIDEDERYF. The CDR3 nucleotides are TGTGCCAGTAGTATAGATGAAGACGAGCGGTACTTC.

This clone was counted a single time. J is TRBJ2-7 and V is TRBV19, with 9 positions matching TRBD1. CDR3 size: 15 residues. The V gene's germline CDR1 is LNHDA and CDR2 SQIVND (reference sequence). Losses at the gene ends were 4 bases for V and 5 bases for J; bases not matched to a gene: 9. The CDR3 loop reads CASSTVGQGYNEQYF. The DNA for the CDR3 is TGTGCCAGTAGTACCGTAGGACAGGGGTACAACGAGCAGTACTTC. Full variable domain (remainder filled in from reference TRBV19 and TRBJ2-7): DGGITQSPKYLFRKEGQNVTLSCEQNLNHDAMYWYRQDPGQGLRLIYYSQIVNDFQKGDIAEGYSVSREKKESFPLTVTSAQKNPTAFYLCASSTVGQGYNEQYFGPGTRLTVT.

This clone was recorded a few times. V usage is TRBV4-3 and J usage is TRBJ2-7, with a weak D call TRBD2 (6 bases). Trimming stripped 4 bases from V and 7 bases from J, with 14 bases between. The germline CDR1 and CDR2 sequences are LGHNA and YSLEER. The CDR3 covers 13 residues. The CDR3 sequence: CASSPLSGDEQYF. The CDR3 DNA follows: TGCGCCAGCAGCCCCCTTTCGGGAGATGAGCAGTACTTC.

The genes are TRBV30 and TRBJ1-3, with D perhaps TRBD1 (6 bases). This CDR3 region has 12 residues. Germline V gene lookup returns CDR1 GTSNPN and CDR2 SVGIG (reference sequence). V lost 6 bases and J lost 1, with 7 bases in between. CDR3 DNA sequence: TGTGCCTGCGGGACATCTGGAAACACCATATATTTT. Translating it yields CACGTSGNTIYF.

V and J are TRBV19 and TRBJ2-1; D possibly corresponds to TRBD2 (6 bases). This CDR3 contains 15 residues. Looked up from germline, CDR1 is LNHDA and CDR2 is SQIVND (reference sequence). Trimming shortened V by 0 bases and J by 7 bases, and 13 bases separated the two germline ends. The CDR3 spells CASSIDWREVNEQFF. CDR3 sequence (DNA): TGTGCCAGTAGTATAGATTGGCGGGAAGTTAATGAGCAGTTCTTC.

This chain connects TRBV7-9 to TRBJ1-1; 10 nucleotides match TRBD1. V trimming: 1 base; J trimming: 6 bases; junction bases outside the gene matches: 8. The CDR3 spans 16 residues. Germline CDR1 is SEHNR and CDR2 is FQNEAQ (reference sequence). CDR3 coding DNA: TGTGCCAGCAGCTTAGGCGACAGGGGGCGTGATGCTGAAGCTTTCTTT. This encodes CASSLGDRGRDAEAFF.

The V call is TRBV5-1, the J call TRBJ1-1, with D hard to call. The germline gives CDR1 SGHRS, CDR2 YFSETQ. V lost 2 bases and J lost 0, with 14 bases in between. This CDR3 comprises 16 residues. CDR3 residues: CASSFDGSGVNTEAFF. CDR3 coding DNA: TGCGCCAGCAGCTTTGACGGCTCCGGAGTGAACACTGAAGCTTTCTTT.

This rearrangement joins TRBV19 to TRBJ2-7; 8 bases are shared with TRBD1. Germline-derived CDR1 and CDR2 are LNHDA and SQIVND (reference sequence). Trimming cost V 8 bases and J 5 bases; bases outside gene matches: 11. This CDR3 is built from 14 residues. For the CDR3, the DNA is TGTGCCAGTCGCCAGGGGGCGCCTACCCACGAGCAGTACTTC. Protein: CASRQGAPTHEQYF.

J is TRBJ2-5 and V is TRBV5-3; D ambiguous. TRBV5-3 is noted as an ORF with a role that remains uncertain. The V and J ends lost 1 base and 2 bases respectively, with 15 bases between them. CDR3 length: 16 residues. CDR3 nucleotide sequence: TGTGCCAGAAGCTTGCCACCTGAGGCAAAGCAAGAGACCCAGTACTTC. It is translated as CARSLPPEAKQETQYF.

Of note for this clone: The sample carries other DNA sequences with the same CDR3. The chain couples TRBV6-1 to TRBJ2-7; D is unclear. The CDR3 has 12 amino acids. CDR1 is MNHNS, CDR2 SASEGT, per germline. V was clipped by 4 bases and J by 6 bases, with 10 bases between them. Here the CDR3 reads CASSVTGGEQYF. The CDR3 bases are TGTGCCAGCAGTGTTACCGGCGGCGAGCAGTACTTC.

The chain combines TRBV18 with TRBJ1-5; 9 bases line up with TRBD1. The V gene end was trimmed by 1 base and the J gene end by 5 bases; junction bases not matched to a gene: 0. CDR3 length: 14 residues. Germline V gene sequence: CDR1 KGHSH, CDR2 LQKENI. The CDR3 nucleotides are TGTGCCAGCTCACCACGGACAGGGGATCAGCCCCAGCATTTT. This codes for CASSPRTGDQPQHF.

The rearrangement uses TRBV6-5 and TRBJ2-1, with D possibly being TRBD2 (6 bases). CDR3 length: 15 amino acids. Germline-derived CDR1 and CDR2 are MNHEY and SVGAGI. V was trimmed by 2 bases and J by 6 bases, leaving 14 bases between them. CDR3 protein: CASSYLGLGGNEQFF. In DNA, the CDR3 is TGTGCCAGCAGTTACCTCGGCCTGGGGGGCAATGAGCAGTTCTTC.

The CDR3 sequence: CASATPGPADTQYF. CDR3 nucleotides: TGTGCCAGTGCCACCCCGGGTCCCGCAGATACGCAGTATTTT. The chain links TRBV19 to TRBJ2-3; D not resolved. Trimming left V 8 bases short and J 4 bases short, with 16 bases between. Looked up from germline, CDR1 is LNHDA and CDR2 is SQIVND (reference sequence). The CDR3 has 14 residues.

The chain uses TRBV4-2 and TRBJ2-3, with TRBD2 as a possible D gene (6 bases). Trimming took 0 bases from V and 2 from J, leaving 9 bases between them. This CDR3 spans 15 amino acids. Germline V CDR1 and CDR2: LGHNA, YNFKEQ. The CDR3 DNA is TGTGCCAGCAGCCAAGAAAGGAGGGCCACAGATACGCAGTATTTT. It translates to CASSQERRATDTQYF.

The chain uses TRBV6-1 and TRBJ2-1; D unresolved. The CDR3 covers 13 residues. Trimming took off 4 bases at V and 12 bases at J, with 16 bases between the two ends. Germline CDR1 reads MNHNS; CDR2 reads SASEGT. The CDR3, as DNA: TGTGCCAGCAGTGGTCTCGACTTTTCTGGGCAGTTCTTC. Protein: CASSGLDFSGQFF.

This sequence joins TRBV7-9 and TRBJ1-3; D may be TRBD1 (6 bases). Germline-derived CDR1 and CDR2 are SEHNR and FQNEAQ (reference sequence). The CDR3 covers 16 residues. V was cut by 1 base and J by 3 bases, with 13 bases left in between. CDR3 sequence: CASSLENRENGNTIYF. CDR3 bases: TGTGCCAGCAGCTTAGAAAACAGGGAGAATGGAAACACCATATATTTT. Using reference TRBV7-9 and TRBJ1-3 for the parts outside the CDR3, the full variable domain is DTGVSQNPRHKITKRGQNVTFRCDPISEHNRLYWYRQTLGQGPEFLTYFQNEAQLEKSRLLSDRFSAERPKGSFSTLEIQRTEQGDSAMYLCASSLENRENGNTIYFGEGSWLTVV.

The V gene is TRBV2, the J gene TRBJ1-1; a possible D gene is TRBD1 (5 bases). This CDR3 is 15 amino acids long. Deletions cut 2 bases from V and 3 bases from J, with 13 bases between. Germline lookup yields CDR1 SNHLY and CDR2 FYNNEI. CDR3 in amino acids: CASSEWGGGYTEAFF. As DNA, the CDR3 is TGTGCCAGCAGTGAATGGGGGGGAGGGTACACTGAAGCTTTCTTT. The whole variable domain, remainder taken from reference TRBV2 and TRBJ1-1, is EPEVTQTPSHQVTQMGQEVILRCVPISNHLYFYWYRQILGQKVEFLVSFYNNEISEKSEIFDDQFSVERPDGSNFTLKIRSTKLEDSAMYFCASSEWGGGYTEAFFGQGTRLTVV.

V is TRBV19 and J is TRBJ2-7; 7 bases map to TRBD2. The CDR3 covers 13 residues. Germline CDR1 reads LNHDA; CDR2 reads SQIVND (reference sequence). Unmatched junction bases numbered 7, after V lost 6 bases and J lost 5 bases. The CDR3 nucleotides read TGTGCCAGTAGGTTCACGGGAGGCGACGAGCAGTACTTC. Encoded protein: CASRFTGGDEQYF. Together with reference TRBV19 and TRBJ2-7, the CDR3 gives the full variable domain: DGGITQSPKYLFRKEGQNVTLSCEQNLNHDAMYWYRQDPGQGLRLIYYSQIVNDFQKGDIAEGYSVSREKKESFPLTVTSAQKNPTAFYLCASRFTGGDEQYFGPGTRLTVT.